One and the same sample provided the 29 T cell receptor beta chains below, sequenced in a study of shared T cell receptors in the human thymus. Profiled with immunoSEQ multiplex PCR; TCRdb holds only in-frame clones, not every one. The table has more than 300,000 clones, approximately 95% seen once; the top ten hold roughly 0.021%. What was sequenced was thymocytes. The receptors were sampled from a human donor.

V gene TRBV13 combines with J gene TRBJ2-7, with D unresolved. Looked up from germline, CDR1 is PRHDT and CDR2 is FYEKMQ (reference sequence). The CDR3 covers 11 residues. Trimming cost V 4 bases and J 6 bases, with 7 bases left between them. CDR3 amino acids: CASSSSLEQYF. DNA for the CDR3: TGTGCCAGCAGCTCCTCCCTCGAGCAGTACTTC.

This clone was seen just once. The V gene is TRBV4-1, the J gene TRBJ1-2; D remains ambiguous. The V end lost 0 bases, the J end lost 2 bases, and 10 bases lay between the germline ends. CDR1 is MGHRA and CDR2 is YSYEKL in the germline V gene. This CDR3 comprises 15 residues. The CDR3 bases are TGCGCCAGCAGCCAAGACCGTCGCCGCAACTATGGCTACACCTTC. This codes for CASSQDRRRNYGYTF.

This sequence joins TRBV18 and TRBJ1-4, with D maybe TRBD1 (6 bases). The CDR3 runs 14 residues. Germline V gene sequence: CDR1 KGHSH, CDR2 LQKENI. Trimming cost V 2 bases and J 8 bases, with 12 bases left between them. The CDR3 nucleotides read TGTGCCAGCTCACCAATAGGGGGGCTCGAAAAACTGTTTTTT. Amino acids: CASSPIGGLEKLFF.

The CDR3 coding sequence is TGCAGCGTTGTCGGGGGGGGGAGTCCTTGGGAGACCCAGTACTTC. Translation gives CSVVGGGSPWETQYF. The V and J genes are TRBV29-1 and TRBJ2-5; 8 positions match TRBD2. Trimming took 4 bases from V and 5 from J; bases not matched to a gene: 12. The CDR3 runs 15 residues. CDR1 SQVTM and CDR2 ANQGSEA come from the germline V gene.

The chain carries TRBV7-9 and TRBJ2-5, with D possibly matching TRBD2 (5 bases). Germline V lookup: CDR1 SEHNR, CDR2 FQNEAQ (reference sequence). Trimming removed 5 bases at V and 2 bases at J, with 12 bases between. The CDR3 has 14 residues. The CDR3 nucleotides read TGTGCCAGCAGCCCTAGCTACCCACAAGAGACCCAGTACTTC. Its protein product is CASSPSYPQETQYF.

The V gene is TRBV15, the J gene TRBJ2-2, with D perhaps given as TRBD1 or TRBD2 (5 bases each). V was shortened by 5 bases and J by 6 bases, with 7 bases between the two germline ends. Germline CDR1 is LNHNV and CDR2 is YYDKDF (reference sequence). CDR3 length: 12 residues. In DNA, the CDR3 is TGTGCCACCAGCGAGGGGTCCGGGGAGCTGTTTTTT. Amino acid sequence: CATSEGSGELFF.

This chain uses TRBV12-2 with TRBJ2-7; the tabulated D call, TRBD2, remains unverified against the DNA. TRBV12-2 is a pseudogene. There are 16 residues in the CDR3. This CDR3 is CASRLGTSGRADEQYF. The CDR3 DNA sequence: TGTGCAAGTCGCTTAGGGACCAGCGGGAGGGCCGACGAGCAGTACTTC.

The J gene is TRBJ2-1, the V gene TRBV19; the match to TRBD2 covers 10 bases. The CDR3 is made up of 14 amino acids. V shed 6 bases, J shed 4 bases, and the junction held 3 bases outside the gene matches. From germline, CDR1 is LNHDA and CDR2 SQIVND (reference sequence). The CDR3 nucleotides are TGTGCCAGTAGACTAGCGGGATCTTACAATGAGCAGTTCTTC. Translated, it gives CASRLAGSYNEQFF.

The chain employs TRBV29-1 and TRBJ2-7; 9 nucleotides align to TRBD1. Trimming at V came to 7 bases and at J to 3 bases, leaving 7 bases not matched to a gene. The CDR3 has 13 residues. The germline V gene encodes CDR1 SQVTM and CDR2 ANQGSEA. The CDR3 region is CSGGGTGLYEQYF. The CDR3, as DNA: TGCAGCGGGGGGGGGACAGGGCTCTACGAGCAGTACTTC.

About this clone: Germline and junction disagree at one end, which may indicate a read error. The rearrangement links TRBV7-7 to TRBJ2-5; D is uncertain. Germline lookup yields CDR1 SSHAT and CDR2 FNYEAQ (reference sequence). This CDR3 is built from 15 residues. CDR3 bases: TGTGCTAGCAGCTTATCTCAGCGTGGGTTGGAGACCCAGTACTTC. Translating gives CASSLSQRGLETQYF.

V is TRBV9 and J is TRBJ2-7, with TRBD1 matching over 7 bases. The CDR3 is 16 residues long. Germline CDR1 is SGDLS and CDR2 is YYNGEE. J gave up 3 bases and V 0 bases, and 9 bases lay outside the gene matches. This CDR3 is CASSVDQGVGGYEQYF. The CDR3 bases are TGTGCCAGCAGCGTAGACCAGGGGGTAGGGGGCTACGAGCAGTACTTC.

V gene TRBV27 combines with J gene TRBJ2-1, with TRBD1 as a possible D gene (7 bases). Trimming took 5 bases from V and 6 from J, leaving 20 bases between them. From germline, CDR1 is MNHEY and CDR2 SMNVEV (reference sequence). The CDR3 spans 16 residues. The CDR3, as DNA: TGTGCCAGCAGTCTCCAGACAGGGCCGCGGGGCAATGAGCAGTTCTTC. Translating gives CASSLQTGPRGNEQFF.

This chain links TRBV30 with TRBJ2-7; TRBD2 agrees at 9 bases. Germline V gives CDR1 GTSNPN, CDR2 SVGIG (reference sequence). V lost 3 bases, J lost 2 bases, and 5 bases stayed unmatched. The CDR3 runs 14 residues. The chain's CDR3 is CAWSPIAGAYEQYF. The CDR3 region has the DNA TGTGCCTGGAGCCCTATAGCGGGGGCCTACGAGCAGTACTTC.

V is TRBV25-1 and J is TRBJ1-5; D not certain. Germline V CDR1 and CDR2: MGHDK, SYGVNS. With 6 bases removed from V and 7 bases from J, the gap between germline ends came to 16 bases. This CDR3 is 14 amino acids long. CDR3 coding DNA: TGTGCCAGCAGCGAGCGCGGAATACGGCAGCCCCAGCATTTT. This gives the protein CASSERGIRQPQHF.

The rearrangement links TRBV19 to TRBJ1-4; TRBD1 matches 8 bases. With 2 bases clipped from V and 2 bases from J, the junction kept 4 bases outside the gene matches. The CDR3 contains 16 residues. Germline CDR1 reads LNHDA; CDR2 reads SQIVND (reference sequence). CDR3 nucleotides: TGTGCCAGTAGTATACGGGACAGGCTTACTAATGAAAAACTGTTTTTT. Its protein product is CASSIRDRLTNEKLFF.

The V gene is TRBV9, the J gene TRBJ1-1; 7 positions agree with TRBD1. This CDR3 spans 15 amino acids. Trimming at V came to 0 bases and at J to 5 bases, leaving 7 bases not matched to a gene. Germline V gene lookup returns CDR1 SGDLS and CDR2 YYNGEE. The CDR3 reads CASSVEVRGATEAFF. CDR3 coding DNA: TGTGCCAGCAGCGTAGAGGTCAGGGGGGCGACTGAAGCTTTCTTT.

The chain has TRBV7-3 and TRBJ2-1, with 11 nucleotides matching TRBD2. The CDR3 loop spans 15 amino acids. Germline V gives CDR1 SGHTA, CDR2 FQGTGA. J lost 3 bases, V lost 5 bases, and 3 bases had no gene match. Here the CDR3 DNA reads TGTGCCAGCAGCATGACTAGCGGGGACTACAATGAGCAGTTCTTC. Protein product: CASSMTSGDYNEQFF.

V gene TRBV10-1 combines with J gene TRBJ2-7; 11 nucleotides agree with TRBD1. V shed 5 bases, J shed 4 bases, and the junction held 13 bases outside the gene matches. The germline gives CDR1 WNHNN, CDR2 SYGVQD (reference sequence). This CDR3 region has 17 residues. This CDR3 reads CASSPDMQGTGGYEQYF. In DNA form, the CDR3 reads TGCGCCAGCAGTCCCGATATGCAAGGGACAGGGGGATACGAGCAGTACTTC.

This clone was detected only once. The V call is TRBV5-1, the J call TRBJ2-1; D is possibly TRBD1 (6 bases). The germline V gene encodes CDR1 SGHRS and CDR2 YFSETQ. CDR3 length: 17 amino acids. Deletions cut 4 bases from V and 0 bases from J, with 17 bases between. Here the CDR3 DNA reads TGCGCCAGCAGCCCACTGGGACAAATTGCCTCCTACAATGAGCAGTTCTTC. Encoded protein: CASSPLGQIASYNEQFF.

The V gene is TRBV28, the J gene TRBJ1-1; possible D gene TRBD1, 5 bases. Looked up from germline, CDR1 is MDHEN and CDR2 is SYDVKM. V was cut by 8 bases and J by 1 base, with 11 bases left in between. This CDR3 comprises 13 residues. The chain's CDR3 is CASGGDWNTEAFF. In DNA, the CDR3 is TGTGCCAGCGGTGGGGACTGGAACACTGAAGCTTTCTTT.

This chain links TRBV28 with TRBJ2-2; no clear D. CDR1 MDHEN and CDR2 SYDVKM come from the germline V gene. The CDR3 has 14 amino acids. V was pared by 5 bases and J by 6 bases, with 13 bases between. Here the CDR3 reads CASSPPPAAGELFF. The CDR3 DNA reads TGTGCCAGCAGTCCCCCCCCAGCCGCCGGGGAGCTGTTTTTT. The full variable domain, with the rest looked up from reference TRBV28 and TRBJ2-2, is DVKVTQSSRYLVKRTGEKVFLECVQDMDHENMFWYRQDPGLGLRLIYFSYDVKMKEKGDIPEGYSVSREKKERFSLILESASTNQTSMYLCASSPPPAAGELFFGEGSRLTVL.

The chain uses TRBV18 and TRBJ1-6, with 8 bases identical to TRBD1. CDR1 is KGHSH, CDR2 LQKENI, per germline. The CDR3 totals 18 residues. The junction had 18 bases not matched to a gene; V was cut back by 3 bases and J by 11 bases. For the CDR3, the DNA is TGTGCCAGCTCACCGCCGTCCGGGACAGGACCCCCTCTAACACCCCTCCACTTT. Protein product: CASSPPSGTGPPLTPLHF.

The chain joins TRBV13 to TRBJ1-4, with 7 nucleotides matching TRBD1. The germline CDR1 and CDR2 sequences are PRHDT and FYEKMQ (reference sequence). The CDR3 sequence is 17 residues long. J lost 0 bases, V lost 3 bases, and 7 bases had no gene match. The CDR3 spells CASSLHRGPPTNEKLFF. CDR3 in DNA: TGTGCCAGCAGCTTGCACAGGGGCCCTCCAACTAATGAAAAACTGTTTTTT.

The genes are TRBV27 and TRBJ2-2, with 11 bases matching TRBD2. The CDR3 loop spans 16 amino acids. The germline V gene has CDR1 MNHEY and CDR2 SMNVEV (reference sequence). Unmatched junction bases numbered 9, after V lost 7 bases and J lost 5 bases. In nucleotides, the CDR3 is TGTGCCAGCACCACGGCACTAGCGGGAGTAACCGGGGAGCTGTTTTTT. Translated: CASTTALAGVTGELFF.

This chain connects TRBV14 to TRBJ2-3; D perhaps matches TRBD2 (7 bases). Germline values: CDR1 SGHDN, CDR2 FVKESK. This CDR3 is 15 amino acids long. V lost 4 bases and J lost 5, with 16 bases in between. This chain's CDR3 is CASSPRGREIDTQYF. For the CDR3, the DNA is TGTGCCAGCAGCCCACGGGGGCGGGAGATAGATACGCAGTATTTT.

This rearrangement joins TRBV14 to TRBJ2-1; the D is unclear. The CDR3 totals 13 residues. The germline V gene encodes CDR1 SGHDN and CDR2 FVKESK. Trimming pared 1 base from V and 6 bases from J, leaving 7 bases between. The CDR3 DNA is TGTGCCAGCAGCCAAGGGGTACCCAATGAGCAGTTCTTC. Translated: CASSQGVPNEQFF.

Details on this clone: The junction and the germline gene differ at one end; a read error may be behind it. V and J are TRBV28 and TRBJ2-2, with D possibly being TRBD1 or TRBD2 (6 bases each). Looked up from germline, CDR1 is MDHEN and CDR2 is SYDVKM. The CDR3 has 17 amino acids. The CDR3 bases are TGTGCCAGCACTTTAATGGGGGCGGGGTCCAACACCGGGGAGCTGTTTTTT. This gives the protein CASTLMGAGSNTGELFF.

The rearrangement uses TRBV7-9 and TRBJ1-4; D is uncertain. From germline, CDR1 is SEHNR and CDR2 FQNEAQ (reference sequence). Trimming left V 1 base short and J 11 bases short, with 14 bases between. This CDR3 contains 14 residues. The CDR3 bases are TGTGCCAGCAGCTTAGTCATATCTCCGGGGAAACTGTTTTTT. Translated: CASSLVISPGKLFF.

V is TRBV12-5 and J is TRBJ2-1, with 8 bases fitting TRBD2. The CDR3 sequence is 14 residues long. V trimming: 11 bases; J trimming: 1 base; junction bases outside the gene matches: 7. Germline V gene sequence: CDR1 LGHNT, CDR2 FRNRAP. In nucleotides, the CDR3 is TGTGCTTATCTCCCTAGCGGGTCCTACAATGAGCAGTTCTTC. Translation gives CAYLPSGSYNEQFF.